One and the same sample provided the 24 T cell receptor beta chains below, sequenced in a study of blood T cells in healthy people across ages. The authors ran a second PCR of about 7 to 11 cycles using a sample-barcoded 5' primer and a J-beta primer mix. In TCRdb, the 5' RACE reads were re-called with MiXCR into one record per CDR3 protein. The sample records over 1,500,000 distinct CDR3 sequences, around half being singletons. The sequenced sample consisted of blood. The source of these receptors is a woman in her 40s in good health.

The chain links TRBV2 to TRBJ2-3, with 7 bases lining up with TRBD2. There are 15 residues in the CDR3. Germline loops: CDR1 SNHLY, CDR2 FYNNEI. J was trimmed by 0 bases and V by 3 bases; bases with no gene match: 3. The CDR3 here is CASSEGGYSTDTQYF. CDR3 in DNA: TGTGCCAGCAGTGAGGGGGGGTATAGCACAGATACGCAGTATTTT.

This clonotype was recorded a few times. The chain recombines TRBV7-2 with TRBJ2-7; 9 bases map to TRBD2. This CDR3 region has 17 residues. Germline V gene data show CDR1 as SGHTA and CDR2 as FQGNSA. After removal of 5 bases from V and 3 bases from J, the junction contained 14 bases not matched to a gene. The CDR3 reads CASSPRGGRGDFYEQYF. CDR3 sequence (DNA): TGTGCCAGCAGCCCGCGGGGGGGACGGGGGGATTTCTACGAGCAGTACTTC.

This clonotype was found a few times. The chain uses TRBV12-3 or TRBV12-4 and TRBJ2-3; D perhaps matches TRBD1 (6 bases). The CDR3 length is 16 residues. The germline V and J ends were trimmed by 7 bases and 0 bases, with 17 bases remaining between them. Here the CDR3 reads CASTLRGSTSTDTQYF. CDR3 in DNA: TGTGCCAGCACCCTCAGGGGTAGTACGAGCACAGATACGCAGTATTTT.

The CDR3 coding sequence is TGTGCCAGCAGTGAACCCCGGCCCTCCTACAATGAGCAGTTCTTC. Residues: CASSEPRPSYNEQFF. V and J are TRBV25-1 and TRBJ2-1, with D hard to call. Germline CDR1 and CDR2: MGHDK and SYGVNS. The CDR3 runs to 15 residues. V gave up 2 bases and J gave up 0 bases, with 8 bases separating them.

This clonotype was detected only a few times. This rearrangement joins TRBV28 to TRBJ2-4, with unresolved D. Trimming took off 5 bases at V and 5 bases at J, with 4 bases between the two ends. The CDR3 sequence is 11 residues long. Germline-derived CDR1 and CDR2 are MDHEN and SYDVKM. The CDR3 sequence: CASSHQNIQYF. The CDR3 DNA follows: TGTGCCAGCAGTCACCAAAACATTCAGTACTTC.

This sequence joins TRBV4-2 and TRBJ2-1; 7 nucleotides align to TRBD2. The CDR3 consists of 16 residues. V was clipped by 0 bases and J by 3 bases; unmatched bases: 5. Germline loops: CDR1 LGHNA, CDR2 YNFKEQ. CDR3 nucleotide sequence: TGTGCCAGCAGCCAAGATAAGGCTAGCGGCTACAATGAGCAGTTCTTC. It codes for CASSQDKASGYNEQFF.

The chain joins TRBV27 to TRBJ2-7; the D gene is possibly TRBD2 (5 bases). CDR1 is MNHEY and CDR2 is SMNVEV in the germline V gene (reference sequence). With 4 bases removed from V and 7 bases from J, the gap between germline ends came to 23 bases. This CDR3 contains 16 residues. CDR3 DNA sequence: TGTGCCAGCAGTTCTATGGACTTCACCTTTTACAATGAGCAGTACTTC. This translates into CASSSMDFTFYNEQYF.

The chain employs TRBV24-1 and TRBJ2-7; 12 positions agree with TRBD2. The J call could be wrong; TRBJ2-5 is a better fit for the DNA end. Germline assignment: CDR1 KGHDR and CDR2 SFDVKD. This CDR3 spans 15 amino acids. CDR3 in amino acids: CATSDSSGGAETQYF. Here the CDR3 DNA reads TGTGCCACCAGTGATTCTAGCGGGGGGGCCGAGACCCAGTACTTC.

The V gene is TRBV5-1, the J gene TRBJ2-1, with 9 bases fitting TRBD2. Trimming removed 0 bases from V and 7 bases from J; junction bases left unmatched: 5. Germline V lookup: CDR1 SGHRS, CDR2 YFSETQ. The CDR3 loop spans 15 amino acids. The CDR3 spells CASSLGRGGQNEQFF. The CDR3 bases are TGCGCCAGCAGCTTGGGGCGGGGGGGCCAGAATGAGCAGTTCTTC.

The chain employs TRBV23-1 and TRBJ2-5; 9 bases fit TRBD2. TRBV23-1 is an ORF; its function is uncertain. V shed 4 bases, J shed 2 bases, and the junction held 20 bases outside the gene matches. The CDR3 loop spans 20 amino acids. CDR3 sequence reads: CASSPPGLAGVVREQETQYF. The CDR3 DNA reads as TGCGCCAGCAGTCCACCGGGACTAGCCGGGGTGGTAAGAGAACAAGAGACCCAGTACTTC.

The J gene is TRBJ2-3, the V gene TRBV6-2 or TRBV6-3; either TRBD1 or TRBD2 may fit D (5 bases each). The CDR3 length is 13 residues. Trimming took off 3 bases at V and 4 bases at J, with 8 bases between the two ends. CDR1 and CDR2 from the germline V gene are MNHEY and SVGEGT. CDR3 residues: CASSYRDPDTQYF. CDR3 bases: TGTGCCAGCAGTTATAGGGACCCAGATACGCAGTATTTT.

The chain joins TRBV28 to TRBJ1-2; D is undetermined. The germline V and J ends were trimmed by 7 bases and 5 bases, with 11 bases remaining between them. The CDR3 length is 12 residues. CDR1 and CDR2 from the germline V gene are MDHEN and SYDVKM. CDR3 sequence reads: CASKVDPYGYTF. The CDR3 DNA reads TGTGCCAGCAAAGTAGACCCTTATGGCTACACCTTC.

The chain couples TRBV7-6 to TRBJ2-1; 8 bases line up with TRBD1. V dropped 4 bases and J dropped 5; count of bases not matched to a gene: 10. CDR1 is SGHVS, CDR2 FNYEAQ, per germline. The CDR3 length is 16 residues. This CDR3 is CASSSLQGVENNEQFF. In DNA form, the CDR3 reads TGTGCCAGCAGCTCCTTACAGGGGGTAGAAAACAATGAGCAGTTCTTC.

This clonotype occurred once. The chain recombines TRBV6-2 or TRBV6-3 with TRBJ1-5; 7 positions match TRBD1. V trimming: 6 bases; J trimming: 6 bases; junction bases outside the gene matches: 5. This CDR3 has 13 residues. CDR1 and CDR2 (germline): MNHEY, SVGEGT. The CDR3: CASRAQGFQPQHF. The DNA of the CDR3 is TGTGCCAGCAGGGCACAGGGGTTTCAGCCCCAGCATTTT.

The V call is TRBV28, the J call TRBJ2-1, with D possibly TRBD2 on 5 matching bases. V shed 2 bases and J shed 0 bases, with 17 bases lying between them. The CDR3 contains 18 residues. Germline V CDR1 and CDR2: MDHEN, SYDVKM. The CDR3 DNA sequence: TGTGCCAGCAGTTTACCTTATCGGACTGAAAGCTCCTACAATGAGCAGTTCTTC. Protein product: CASSLPYRTESSYNEQFF.

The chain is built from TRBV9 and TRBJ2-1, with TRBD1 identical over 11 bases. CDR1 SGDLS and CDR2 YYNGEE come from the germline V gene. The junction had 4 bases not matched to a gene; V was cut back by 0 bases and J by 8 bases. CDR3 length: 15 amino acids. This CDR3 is CASSVEGQGVYEQFF. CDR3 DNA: TGTGCCAGCAGCGTAGAGGGACAGGGGGTCTATGAGCAGTTCTTC. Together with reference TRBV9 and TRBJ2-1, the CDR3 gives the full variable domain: DSGVTQTPKHLITATGQRVTLRCSPRSGDLSVYWYQQSLDQGLQFLIQYYNGEERAKGNILERFSAQQFPDLHSELNLSSLELGDSALYFCASSVEGQGVYEQFFGPGTRLTVL.

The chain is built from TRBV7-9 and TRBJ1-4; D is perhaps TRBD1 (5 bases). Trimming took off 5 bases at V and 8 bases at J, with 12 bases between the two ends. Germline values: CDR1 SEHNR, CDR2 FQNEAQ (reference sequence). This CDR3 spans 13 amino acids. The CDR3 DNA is TGTGCCAGCAGCCGGACCGGGACCGAAAAACTGTTTTTT. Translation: CASSRTGTEKLFF.

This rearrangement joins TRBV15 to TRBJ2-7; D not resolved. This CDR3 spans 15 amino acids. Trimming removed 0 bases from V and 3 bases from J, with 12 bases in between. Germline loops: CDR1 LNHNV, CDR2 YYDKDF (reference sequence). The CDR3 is CATSRDKGILYEQYF. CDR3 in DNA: TGTGCCACCAGCAGAGACAAGGGAATACTCTACGAGCAGTACTTC.

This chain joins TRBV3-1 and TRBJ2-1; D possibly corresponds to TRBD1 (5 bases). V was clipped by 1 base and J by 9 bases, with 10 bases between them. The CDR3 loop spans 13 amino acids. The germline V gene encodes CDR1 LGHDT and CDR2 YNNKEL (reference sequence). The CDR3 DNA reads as TGTGCCAGCAGCCAAGTCCAGGGTTTTGAGCAGTTCTTC. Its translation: CASSQVQGFEQFF.

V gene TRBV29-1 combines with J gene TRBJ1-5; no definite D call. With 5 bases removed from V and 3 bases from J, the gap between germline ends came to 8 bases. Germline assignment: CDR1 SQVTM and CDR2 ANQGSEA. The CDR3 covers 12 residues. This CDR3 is CSVRSANQPQHF. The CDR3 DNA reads TGCAGCGTTCGGTCAGCCAATCAGCCCCAGCATTTT.

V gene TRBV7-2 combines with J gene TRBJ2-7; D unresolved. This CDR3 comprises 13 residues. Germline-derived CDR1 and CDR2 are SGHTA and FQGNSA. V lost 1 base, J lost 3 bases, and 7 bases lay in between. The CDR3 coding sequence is TGTGCCAGCAGCTTAGTTCTTTTCTACGAGCAGTACTTC. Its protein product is CASSLVLFYEQYF.

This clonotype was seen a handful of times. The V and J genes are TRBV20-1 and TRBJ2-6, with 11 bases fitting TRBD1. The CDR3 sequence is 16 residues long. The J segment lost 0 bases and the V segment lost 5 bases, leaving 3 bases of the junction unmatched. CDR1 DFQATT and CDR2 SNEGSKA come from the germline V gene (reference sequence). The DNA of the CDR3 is TGCAGTGCTGGACAGGGGGCCCTCTCTGGGGCCAACGTCCTGACTTTC. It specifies CSAGQGALSGANVLTF.

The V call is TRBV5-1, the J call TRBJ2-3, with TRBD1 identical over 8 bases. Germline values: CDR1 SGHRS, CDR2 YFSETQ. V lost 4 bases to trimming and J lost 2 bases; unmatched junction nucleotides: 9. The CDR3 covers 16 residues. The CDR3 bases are TGCGCCAGCAGCCTTCCCGAGACAGGGGTCACAGATACGCAGTATTTT. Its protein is CASSLPETGVTDTQYF. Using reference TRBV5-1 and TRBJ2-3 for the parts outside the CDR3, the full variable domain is KAGVTQTPRYLIKTRGQQVTLSCSPISGHRSVSWYQQTPGQGLQFLFEYFSETQRNKGNFPGRFSGRQFSNSRSEMNVSTLELGDSALYLCASSLPETGVTDTQYFGPGTRLTVL.

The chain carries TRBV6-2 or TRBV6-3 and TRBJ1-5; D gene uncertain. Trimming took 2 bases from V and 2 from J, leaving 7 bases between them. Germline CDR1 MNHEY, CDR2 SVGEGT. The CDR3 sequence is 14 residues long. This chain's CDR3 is CASSYGYRNQPQHF. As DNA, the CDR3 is TGTGCCAGCAGTTACGGATACCGCAATCAGCCCCAGCATTTT.